Shown below are 6 T cell receptor beta chains from a single sample sequenced in a study of T cells in Graves' hyperthyroidism and ophthalmopathy (dated by TCRdb to between 2017 and 2020). Library prep was done by multiplex PCR. The sequencing machine was an Illumina HiSeq 2000. TCR beta CDR3 regions were amplified from RNA transcripts. For the first round of RT-PCR on the TCR CDR3, the HTBI primer set was used together with the Qiagen OneStep RT-PCR kit. TCRdb cleaned the public reads at Q25 with fastp, built clones with MiXCR and kept in-frame beta chains. Rows are combined by CDR3 protein, so each entry shows the most common genes and DNA. This sample lists roughly 560,000 distinct CDR3 sequences; about 15% were detected once. The ten largest clones add up to 3.5% to 4.5% of the sample. Sequenced: blood. The receptors originated from a woman aged 40 to 50 with Graves' ophthalmopathy.

The chain couples TRBV6-2 or TRBV6-3 to TRBJ2-7, with 12 bases fitting TRBD2. The length of the CDR3 is 18 residues. V gave up 0 bases and J gave up 0 bases; unmatched junction bases: 6. CDR1 and CDR2 (germline): MNHEY, SVGEGT. The CDR3 bases are TGTGCCAGCAGTTACTCGAGGCTAGCGGGAGGGCCCTCCTACGAGCAGTACTTC. Encoded protein: CASSYSRLAGGPSYEQYF.

This clonotype was observed once. The rearrangement uses TRBV11-2 and TRBJ1-1; possibly TRBD1 for D (5 bases). Germline V lookup: CDR1 SGHAT, CDR2 FQNNGV. The CDR3 contains 16 residues. Trimming took 4 bases from V and 1 from J, leaving 16 bases between them. Here the CDR3 DNA reads TGTGCCAGCAGCTCCCCCGAGGGGTGGGGGAACACTGAAGCTTTCTTT. This sequence encodes CASSSPEGWGNTEAFF. The entire variable domain, with the rest obtained from reference TRBV11-2 and TRBJ1-1, is as follows: EAGVAQSPRYKIIEKRQSVAFWCNPISGHATLYWYQQILGQGPKLLIQFQNNGVVDDSQLPKDRFSAERLKGVDSTLKIQPAKLEDSAVYLCASSSPEGWGNTEAFFGQGTRLTVV.

This chain's CDR3 is CASTGQDEKLFF. In DNA, the CDR3 is TGTGCCAGCACCGGGCAAGATGAAAAACTGTTTTTT. The chain employs TRBV19 and TRBJ1-4; D unclear. The CDR3 is 12 amino acids. V was clipped by 9 bases and J by 6 bases, with 11 bases between them. The germline V gene encodes CDR1 LNHDA and CDR2 SQIVND (reference sequence).

This clonotype was counted at least ten times. The chain carries TRBV20-1 and TRBJ1-2; TRBD1 is a possible D gene (5 bases). This CDR3 contains 14 residues. Per the germline V gene, CDR1 is DFQATT and CDR2 is SNEGSKA (reference sequence). Trimming left V 6 bases short and J 4 bases short, with 18 bases between. In DNA form, the CDR3 reads TGCAGTGCCGACGGTGAGAGGGGAGGCTATGGCTACACCTTC. Translating gives CSADGERGGYGYTF.

At least ten counts were recorded for this clonotype. The chain carries TRBV6-5 and TRBJ2-7; D ambiguous. Trimming pared 0 bases from V and 6 bases from J, leaving 18 bases between. The CDR3 sequence is 16 residues long. The germline gives CDR1 MNHEY, CDR2 SVGAGI. In nucleotides, the CDR3 is TGTGCCAGCAGTTACTCGAATGAACCCCTAATCGGCGAGCAGTACTTC. Its translation: CASSYSNEPLIGEQYF.

This clonotype has only a few counts. The chain couples TRBV6-1 to TRBJ2-7; no firm D call. V shed 8 bases and J shed 4 bases, with 15 bases lying between them. The CDR3 loop spans 13 amino acids. CDR1 MNHNS and CDR2 SASEGT come from the germline V gene. The CDR3 DNA follows: TGTGCCAGCGCTAACTTGTATCCGTACGAGCAGTACTTC. Its protein product is CASANLYPYEQYF.